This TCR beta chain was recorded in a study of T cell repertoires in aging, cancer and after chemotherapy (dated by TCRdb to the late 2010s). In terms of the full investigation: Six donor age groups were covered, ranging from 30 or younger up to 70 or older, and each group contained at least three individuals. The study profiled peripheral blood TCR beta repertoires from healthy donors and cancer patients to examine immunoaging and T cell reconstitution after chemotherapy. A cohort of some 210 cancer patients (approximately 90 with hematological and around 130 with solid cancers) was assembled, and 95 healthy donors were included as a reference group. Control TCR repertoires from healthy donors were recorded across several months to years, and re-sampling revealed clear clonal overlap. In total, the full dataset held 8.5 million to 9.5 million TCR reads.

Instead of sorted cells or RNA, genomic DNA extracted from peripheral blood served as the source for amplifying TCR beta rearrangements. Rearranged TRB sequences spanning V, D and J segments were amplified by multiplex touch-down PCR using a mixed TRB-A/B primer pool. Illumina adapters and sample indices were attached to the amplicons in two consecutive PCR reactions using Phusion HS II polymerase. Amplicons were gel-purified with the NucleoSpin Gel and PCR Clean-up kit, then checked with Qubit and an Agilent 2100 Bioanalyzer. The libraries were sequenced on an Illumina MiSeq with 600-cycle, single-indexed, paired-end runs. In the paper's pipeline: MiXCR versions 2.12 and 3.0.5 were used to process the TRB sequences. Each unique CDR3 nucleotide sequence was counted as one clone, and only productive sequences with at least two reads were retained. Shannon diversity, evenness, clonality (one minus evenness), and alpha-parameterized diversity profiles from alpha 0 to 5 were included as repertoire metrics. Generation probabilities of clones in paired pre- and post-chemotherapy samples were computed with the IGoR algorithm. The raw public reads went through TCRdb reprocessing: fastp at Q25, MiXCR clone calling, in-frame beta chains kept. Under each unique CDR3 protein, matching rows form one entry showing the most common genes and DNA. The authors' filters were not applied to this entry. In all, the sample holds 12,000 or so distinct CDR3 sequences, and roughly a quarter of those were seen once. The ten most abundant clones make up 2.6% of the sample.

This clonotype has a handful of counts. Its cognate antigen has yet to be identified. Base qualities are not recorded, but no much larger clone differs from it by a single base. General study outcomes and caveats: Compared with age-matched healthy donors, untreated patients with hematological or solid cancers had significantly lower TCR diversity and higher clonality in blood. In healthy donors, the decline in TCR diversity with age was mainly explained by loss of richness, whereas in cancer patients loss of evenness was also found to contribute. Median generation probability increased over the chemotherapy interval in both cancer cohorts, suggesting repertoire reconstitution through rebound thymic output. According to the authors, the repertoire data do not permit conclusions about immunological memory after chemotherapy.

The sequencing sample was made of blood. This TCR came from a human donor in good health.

The bases read TGTGCCAGCAGCCCCCGCACCGTTTCCTACGAGCAGTACTTC. This gives the protein CASSPRTVSYEQYF. Recombination connected TRBV11-2 to TRBJ2-7; no D gene call is confident. Trimming takes 5 bases from V and 1 base from J, and the germline ends sit 12 bases apart. CDR1 and CDR2 (SGHAT, FQNNGV) derive from the germline V gene. The CDR3 numbers 14 residues from cysteine through phenylalanine. CDR3 DNA only is kept here, 42 bases in frame from base 1.